This T cell receptor (beta chain) derives from a study of quantifying T cell responses using KT2 cells (dated by TCRdb to 2016 to 2017). About the study as a whole: RNA was DNase-treated and reverse transcribed with TCR alpha and beta constant-region primers, mostly using SuperScript III. The efficiency of the T4 ligation step under optimum conditions was estimated to be greater than 10%. To prevent over-amplification, PCR2 was performed as a SYBR Green qPCR and halted at a predetermined fluorescence threshold. What the research found in general, with its limitations: This TCR sequencing study did not compare the pipeline side by side with other TCR sequencing techniques. Over several orders of magnitude, the number of KT2 alpha and beta sequences rose linearly with the number of KT2 cells put in. At very high KT2 spike-in numbers, detection of KT2 sequences reached saturation. KT2 sequences were detected down to the lowest spike-in tested, about one KT2 cell per 100,000 PBMC.

This clonotype was seen only a few times. This receptor's antigen is unknown. No qualities accompany the bases; no much larger clone lies one base away. To test the sensitivity and accuracy of the pipeline, known numbers of KT2, a T cell clone whose TCR had already been sequenced, were spiked into unfractionated PBMC. A range of KT2-to-PBMC ratios was produced by mixing KT2 cells with a fixed number of PBMC. To prepare the library, UMI-ligation and nested PCR was applied. A single-stranded oligonucleotide carrying the Illumina SP2 sequence and a UMI was ligated to the cDNA 3' end using T4 RNA ligase 1. PCR1 consisted of 4 to 5 cycles (98 degrees C 15 s, 69 degrees C 30 s, 72 degrees C 40 s), and for the beta primer an equimolar mix of RC1.1 and RC1.2 was used to cover TRBC1 and TRBC2. From PCR2 onward, TCR alpha and beta chains were processed separately, and sample indices and Illumina adaptors were added. The UMI was composed of 12 random nucleotides, arranged as two hexamers separated by a spacer, and was positioned after an 8-base spacer. Sequencing was done on an Illumina MiSeq using v2 2x251 paired-end chemistry, usually with approximately 11 samples per run. To boost diversity, each sequencing library was supplemented with PhiX DNA at roughly 4.5-8%. The authors processed their data as follows. Raw reads were converted to FASTQ with bcl2fastq and were demultiplexed by dual indices with Demultiplexor. Decombinator assigned V and J genes by tag matching, allowing a single base-pair mismatch. Using UMIs, Collapsinator corrected both sequencing errors and the frequency errors that come from PCR heterogeneity. Decombinator identifiers were converted to nucleotide sequence by CDR3Translator, the sequences were translated to amino acids, and CDR3 was extracted using C- and N-terminal motifs. A cluster of KT2 sequences sharing one unique molecular identifier was counted as one distinct KT2 TCR. Using fastp trimming at Q25 and MiXCR clonotype assembly, TCRdb reanalyzed the public sequencing data and kept in-frame beta chains. CDR3 protein duplicates are merged, each entry listing the most common genes and DNA. TCRdb's processing, not the authors' own work, is the source of the V and J calls. The sample table records 25,000 to 35,000 distinct CDR3 sequences; about 9.4% of these occur just once. Of the sample, 9.7% falls within the top ten clones.

The source material was PBMCs spiked with cells of the T cell clone KT2. This receptor was taken from a human donor.

The nucleotide sequence reads as follows: TGCAGCGTCTGGACAGGGGATACCTACGAGCAGTACTTC. Its protein is CSVWTGDTYEQYF. The chain employs TRBV29-1 and TRBJ2-7; 9 middle bases align to TRBD1. The CDR3 covers 13 residues, taking in both the cysteine and the phenylalanine. Left in the record is the CDR3 DNA by itself, 39 bases read in frame from the first base. From a lookup of the germline V gene, CDR1 and CDR2 are SQVTM and ANQGSEA. V trim: 6 bases; J trim: 2 bases; unmatched bases: 5.